This T cell receptor (beta chain) was sequenced in a study of T cells after yellow fever vaccination. General study findings and limits: Repertoires sorted by FACS could include abundant clonotypes that are contaminants from the bulk population.

V gave up 6 bases and J gave up 5 bases; unmatched junction bases: 5. Germline lookup yields CDR1 MGHRA and CDR2 YSYEKL. The CDR3 covers 14 residues. The sample holds a few counts of this clonotype. Its antigen remains unknown. Conversion of TCR transcripts into cDNA relied on 5'RACE template switching, which added a universal primer site and UMIs. Via MiXCR, TCRdb re-called the 5' RACE reads, giving one row per CDR3 protein. The sample lists roughly 500,000 distinct CDR3 sequences, roughly a fifth occurring once. Sequencing was performed on PBMCs, taken 15 days after the yellow fever booster vaccination. The TCR comes from a man younger than 45 who received the YFV17D yellow fever vaccine. The chain has TRBV4-1 and TRBJ2-5; 11 bases map to TRBD2. The CDR3 region has the DNA TGCGCCAGCAGTCCTAGCGGGAGGTTGGAGACCCAGTACTTC. Its translation: CASSPSGRLETQYF.